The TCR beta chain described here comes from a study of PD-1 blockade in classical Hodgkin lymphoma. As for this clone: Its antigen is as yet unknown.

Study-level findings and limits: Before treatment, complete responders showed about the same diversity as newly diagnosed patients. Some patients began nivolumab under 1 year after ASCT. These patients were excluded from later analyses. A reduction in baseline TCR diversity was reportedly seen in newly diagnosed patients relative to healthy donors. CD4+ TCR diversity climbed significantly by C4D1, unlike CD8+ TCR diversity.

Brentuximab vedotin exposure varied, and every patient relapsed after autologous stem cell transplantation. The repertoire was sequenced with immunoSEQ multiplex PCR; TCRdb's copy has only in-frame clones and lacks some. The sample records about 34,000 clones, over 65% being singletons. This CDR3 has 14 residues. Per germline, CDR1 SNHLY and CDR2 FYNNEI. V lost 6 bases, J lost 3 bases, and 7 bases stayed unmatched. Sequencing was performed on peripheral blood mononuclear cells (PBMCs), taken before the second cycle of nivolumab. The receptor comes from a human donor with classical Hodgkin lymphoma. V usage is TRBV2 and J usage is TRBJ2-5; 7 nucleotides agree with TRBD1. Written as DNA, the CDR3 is TGTGCCAGCAGCGGACCCACAGGGGAAGAGACCCAGTACTTC. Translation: CASSGPTGEETQYF.